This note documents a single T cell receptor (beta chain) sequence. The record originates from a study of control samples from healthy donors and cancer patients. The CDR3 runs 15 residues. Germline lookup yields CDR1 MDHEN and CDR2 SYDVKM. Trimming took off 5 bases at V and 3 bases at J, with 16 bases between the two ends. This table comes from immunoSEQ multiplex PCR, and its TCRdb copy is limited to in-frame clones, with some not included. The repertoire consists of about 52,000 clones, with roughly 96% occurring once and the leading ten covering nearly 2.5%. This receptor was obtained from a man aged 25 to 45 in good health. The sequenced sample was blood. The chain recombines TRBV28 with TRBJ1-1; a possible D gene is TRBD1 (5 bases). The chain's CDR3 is CASSGTAAPYTEAFF. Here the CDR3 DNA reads TGTGCCAGCAGTGGGACCGCGGCCCCCTACACTGAAGCTTTCTTT.